One T cell receptor (beta chain) is described in this entry. Mismatch with germline at one junction end may stem from a read error. The sample belongs to a study of patients with pleural tuberculosis. Per the germline V gene, CDR1 is MNHEY and CDR2 is SMNVEV (reference sequence). The length of the CDR3 is 10 residues. TCRdb reanalysed the reads using MiXCR and keeps one entry per CDR3 protein. The sample holds 29,000 or so distinct CDR3 sequences, 15% to 20% seen once. The genes are TRBV27 and TRBJ1-1, with D perhaps matching TRBD1 (5 bases). The TCR comes from a human donor with pleural tuberculosis. The sequencing input was peripheral blood. The CDR3 DNA is TGTGTCAGCTGGGGCACTGAAGCTTCCTTT. This gives the protein CVSWGTEASF.